Described below is a single T cell receptor beta chain sequence and its context. Its antigen is still unknown. These data belong to a study of T cells after posttransplantation cyclophosphamide. Cells defined as naive were viable CD3+CD4+ or CD3+CD8+ and CCR7+CD45RA+CD45RO-CD95-CD27+CD28+. Profiling relied on immunoSEQ multiplex PCR, and the TCRdb table lists in-frame clones only, not all of them. In the table there are 34,000 or so clones, roughly 90% of which are singletons. Regarding the study as a whole: TRB overlap between skin or GI tissue T cells and blood was limited.

The TCR originated in a young man in good health and a related stem cell transplant donor. Sequences were obtained from naive CD4+ T cells sorted from blood.

This CDR3 reads CASSYSGGPSYEQYF. The CDR3 DNA sequence: TGTGCCAGCTCGTATAGCGGGGGGCCTTCCTACGAGCAGTACTTC. V is TRBV18 and J is TRBJ2-7; TRBD2 agrees at 10 bases. V gave up 6 bases and J gave up 1 base; unmatched junction bases: 6. From germline, CDR1 is KGHSH and CDR2 LQKENI. CDR3 length: 15 residues.